The clone carrying this T cell receptor beta chain was seen a handful of times. These data come from a study of blood T cell repertoires in COVID-19. Study at large: Specimens from acute and convalescent COVID-19 originated in the United States, Italy and Spain. From T cells, B-cell-depleted T cells, or PBMCs came the material, which was cDNA or gDNA.

V was pared by 6 bases and J by 1 base, with 6 bases of the junction left unmatched. The germline V gene has CDR1 MNHEY and CDR2 SMNVEV (reference sequence). The CDR3 is made up of 15 amino acids. Original processing methods: By means of reference gene primer amplification, nucleated cell counts were estimated. Using immunoSEQ multiplex PCR, the repertoire was profiled, and TCRdb retains in-frame clones only, with some absent. Clonal size and the V and J genes are those of that table, whereas D and trimming came from the DNA. This repertoire shows 150,000 to 200,000 clones, roughly 91% found once; its top ten account for 2% to 2.5%.

The source is a man in his forties or fifties who had recovered from COVID-19. This chain joins TRBV27 and TRBJ2-7; 10 positions agree with TRBD2. The material sequenced was peripheral blood. The CDR3 spells CASRPGTSVSYEQYF. For the CDR3, the DNA is TGTGCCAGCAGGCCCGGGACTAGCGTGTCCTACGAGCAGTACTTC.